This T cell receptor (beta chain) stems from a study of neurological immune-mediated disorders. The CDR3 sequence is 17 residues long. Trimming took off 2 bases at V and 8 bases at J, with 22 bases between the two ends. Per germline, CDR1 MDHEN and CDR2 SYDVKM. This clonotype was seen ten or more times. Via MiXCR, TCRdb re-called the 5' RACE reads, giving one row per CDR3 protein. The table has tens of thousands of distinct CDR3 sequences, more than 4% seen once. Sequenced material: PBMCs. This receptor was identified in a man aged 45-60 years with multiple sclerosis. The chain employs TRBV28 and TRBJ2-1, with unresolved D. The CDR3 region is CASSLHPGVQPQDEQFF. CDR3 sequence (DNA): TGTGCCAGCAGTTTACACCCCGGTGTACAACCCCAGGATGAGCAGTTCTTC.